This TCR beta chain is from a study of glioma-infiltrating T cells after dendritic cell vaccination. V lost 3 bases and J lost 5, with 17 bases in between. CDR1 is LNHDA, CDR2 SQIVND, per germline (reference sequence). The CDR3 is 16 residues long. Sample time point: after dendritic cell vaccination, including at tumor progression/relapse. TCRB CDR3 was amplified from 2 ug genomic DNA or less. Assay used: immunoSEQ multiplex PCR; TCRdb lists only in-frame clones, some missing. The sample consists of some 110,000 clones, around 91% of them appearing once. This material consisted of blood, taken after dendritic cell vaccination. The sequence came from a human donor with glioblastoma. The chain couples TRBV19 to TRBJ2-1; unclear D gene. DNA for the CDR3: TGTGCCAGTAGTATCGACGGTGCCGGCGGCGACAATGAGCAGTTCTTC. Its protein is CASSIDGAGGDNEQFF.